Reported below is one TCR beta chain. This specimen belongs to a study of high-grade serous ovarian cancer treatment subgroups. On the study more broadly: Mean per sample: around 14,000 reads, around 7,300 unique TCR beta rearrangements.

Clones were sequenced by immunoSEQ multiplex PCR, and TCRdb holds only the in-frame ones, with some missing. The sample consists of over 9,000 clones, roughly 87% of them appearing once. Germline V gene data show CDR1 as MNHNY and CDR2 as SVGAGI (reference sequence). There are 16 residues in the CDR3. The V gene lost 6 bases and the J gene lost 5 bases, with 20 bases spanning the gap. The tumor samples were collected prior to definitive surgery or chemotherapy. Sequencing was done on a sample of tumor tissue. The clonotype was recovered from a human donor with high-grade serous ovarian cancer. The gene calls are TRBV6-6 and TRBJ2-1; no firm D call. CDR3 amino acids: CASSPPQIRSNNEQFF. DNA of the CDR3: TGTGCCAGCAGCCCCCCCCAAATCCGTTCCAACAATGAGCAGTTCTTC.